This TCR beta chain is drawn from a study of T cell repertoires in ileal Crohn's disease. The method was immunoSEQ multiplex PCR; TCRdb's version includes in-frame clones alone and lacks a portion of them. This table has about 62,000 clones, about 89% appearing once. Indicated time point: neoterminal ileum biopsy at postoperative endoscopy, about 6 months after surgery. The sequencing sample was made of ileal tissue. This sequence originates from an adult with Crohn's disease.

The CDR3 sequence: CASSEPGQSAFF. The CDR3 DNA sequence: TGTGCCAGCAGCGAACCGGGACAGTCGGCTTTCTTT. V is TRBV9 and J is TRBJ1-1; 7 positions match TRBD1. The junction had 7 bases not matched to a gene; V was cut back by 3 bases and J by 11 bases. CDR1 and CDR2 from the germline V gene are SGDLS and YYNGEE. This CDR3 region has 12 residues. The full variable domain, in which reference TRBV9 and TRBJ1-1 provide the parts outside the CDR3, is DSGVTQTPKHLITATGQRVTLRCSPRSGDLSVYWYQQSLDQGLQFLIQYYNGEERAKGNILERFSAQQFPDLHSELNLSSLELGDSALYFCASSEPGQSAFFGQGTRLTVV.